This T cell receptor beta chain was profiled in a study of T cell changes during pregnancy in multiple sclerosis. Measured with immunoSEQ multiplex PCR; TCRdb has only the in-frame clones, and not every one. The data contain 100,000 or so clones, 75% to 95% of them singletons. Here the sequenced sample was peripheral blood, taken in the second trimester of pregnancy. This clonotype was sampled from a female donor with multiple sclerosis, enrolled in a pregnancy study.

CDR3 residues: CASSLSGNEQFF. The CDR3 DNA is TGTGCCAGCAGTCTGAGCGGCAATGAGCAGTTCTTC. The chain combines TRBV25-1 with TRBJ2-1, with D maybe TRBD2 (5 bases). CDR1 MGHDK and CDR2 SYGVNS come from the germline V gene. V dropped 5 bases and J dropped 6 bases, with 8 bases sitting between them. The CDR3 sequence is 12 residues long. The full variable domain, its missing parts supplied by reference TRBV25-1 and TRBJ2-1, is EADIYQTPRYLVIGTGKKITLECSQTMGHDKMYWYQQDPGMELHLIHYSYGVNSTEKGDLSSESTVSRIRTEHFPLTLESARPSHTSQYLCASSLSGNEQFFGPGTRLTVL.